The 9 T cell receptor beta chains reported below all come from one sample, sequenced in a study of blood T cell repertoires in COVID-19. Sequencing used immunoSEQ multiplex PCR; TCRdb keeps in-frame clones, though not all of them. This table holds about 150,000 clones, around 87% found once. The sequenced sample consisted of peripheral blood. The receptors derive from a woman between 50 and 59 years old with active or convalescent COVID-19.

This chain joins TRBV10-2 and TRBJ1-4; no clear D. CDR3 size: 16 residues. Germline-derived CDR1 and CDR2 are WSHSY and SAAADI. Trimming removed 2 bases from V and 5 bases from J, with 15 bases in between. CDR3 amino acids: CASSEGPGRSNEKLFF. In DNA, the CDR3 is TGCGCCAGCAGTGAGGGCCCGGGGAGGTCGAATGAAAAACTGTTTTTT.

The V gene is TRBV5-1, the J gene TRBJ2-1; D uncertain. The CDR3 extends over 14 amino acids. The V gene lost 2 bases and the J gene lost 0 bases, with 6 bases spanning the gap. Germline V CDR1 and CDR2: SGHRS, YFSETQ. The CDR3 reads CASSFSSSYNEQFF. The CDR3 nucleotides are TGCGCCAGCAGCTTTAGCAGCTCCTACAATGAGCAGTTCTTC.

A remark on this clone: In the same sample, other DNA sequences code for this CDR3. V is TRBV7-9 and J is TRBJ1-4; the match to TRBD1 covers 7 bases. The ends lost 1 base at V and 8 bases at J; junction bases unmatched: 4. From germline, CDR1 is SEHNR and CDR2 FQNEAQ (reference sequence). The CDR3 is made up of 14 amino acids. The DNA of the CDR3 is TGTGCCAGCAGCTTAGAAGGGGGCGGGGAAAAACTGTTTTTT. Its translation: CASSLEGGGEKLFF.

This chain links TRBV7-2 with TRBJ1-3; TRBD1 aligns across 8 bases. The germline CDR1 and CDR2 sequences are SGHTA and FQGNSA. The CDR3 is 15 amino acids. Unmatched junction bases numbered 5, after V lost 4 bases and J lost 3 bases. CDR3 region: CASSSTGGSGNTIYF. The CDR3 region has the DNA TGTGCCAGCAGCTCTACAGGGGGAAGTGGAAACACCATATATTTT. Looking up the rest from reference TRBV7-2 and TRBJ1-3 gives the full variable domain: GAGVSQSPSNKVTEKGKDVELRCDPISGHTALYWYRQSLGQGLEFLIYFQGNSAPDKSGLPSDRFSAERTGGSVSTLTIQRTQQEDSAVYLCASSSTGGSGNTIYFGEGSWLTVV.

V and J are TRBV15 and TRBJ2-3; 8 nucleotides agree with TRBD1. Germline V gene data show CDR1 as LNHNV and CDR2 as YYDKDF (reference sequence). V dropped 0 bases and J dropped 3; count of bases not matched to a gene: 5. This CDR3 has 16 amino acids. The CDR3 loop is CATSRDAGGRTDTQYF. In DNA, the CDR3 is TGTGCCACCAGCAGAGATGCAGGGGGCAGGACAGATACGCAGTATTTT.

This chain uses TRBV5-4 with TRBJ2-5; possibly TRBD1 for D (5 bases). This CDR3 has 16 residues. In germline, CDR1 is SGHNT, CDR2 YYREEE (reference sequence). Trimming removed 1 base at V and 0 bases at J, with 13 bases between. CDR3 nucleotide sequence: TGTGCCAGCAGCTTGCGTAGGGGTGGGTACCAAGAGACCCAGTACTTC. Its translation: CASSLRRGGYQETQYF.

The chain joins TRBV25-1 to TRBJ2-2; 10 bases line up with TRBD2. Germline V CDR1 and CDR2: MGHDK, SYGVNS. Germline trimming cut 6 bases from V and 5 bases from J; bases unmatched to any gene: 3. This CDR3 spans 14 amino acids. The CDR3 nucleotides read TGTGCCAGCAGAGCTAGCGGGGGTACCGGGGAGCTGTTTTTT. Amino acids: CASRASGGTGELFF.

The chain links TRBV6-5 to TRBJ2-7, with 9 bases fitting TRBD1. Germline trimming cut 6 bases from V and 4 bases from J; bases unmatched to any gene: 7. The CDR3 is 14 residues long. Germline V lookup: CDR1 MNHEY, CDR2 SVGAGI. In DNA, the CDR3 is TGTGCCAGCAGACGGGGACAGGGATCTTACGAGCAGTACTTC. It specifies CASRRGQGSYEQYF.

This clone was detected only a few times. The CDR3 DNA reads as TGTGCCAGCAGCTCCTATCAGGGCACCGGGGAGCTGTTTTTT. Translation gives CASSSYQGTGELFF. The V gene is TRBV6-2 or TRBV6-3, the J gene TRBJ2-2; a weak D match, TRBD1 (5 bases). CDR1 MNHEY and CDR2 SVGEGT come from the germline V gene. The germline V and J ends were trimmed by 6 bases and 4 bases, with 12 bases remaining between them. This CDR3 spans 14 amino acids.